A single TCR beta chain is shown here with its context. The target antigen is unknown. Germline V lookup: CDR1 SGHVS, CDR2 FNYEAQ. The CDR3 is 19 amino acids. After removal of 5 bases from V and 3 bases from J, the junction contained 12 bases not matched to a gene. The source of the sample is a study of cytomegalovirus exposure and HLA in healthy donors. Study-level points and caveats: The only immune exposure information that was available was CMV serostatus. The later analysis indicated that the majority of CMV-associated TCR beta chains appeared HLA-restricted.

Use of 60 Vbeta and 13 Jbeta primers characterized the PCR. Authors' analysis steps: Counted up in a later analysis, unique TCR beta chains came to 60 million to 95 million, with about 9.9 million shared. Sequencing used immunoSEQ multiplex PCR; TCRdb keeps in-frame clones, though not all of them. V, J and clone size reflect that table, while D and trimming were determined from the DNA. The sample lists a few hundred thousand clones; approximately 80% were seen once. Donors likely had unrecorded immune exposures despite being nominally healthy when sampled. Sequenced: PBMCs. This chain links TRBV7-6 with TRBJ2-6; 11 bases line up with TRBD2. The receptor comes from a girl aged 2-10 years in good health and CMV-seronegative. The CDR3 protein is CASSPKLLAGVSGANVLTF. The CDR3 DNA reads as TGTGCCAGCAGCCCAAAACTACTAGCGGGAGTTAGTGGGGCCAACGTCCTGACTTTC.